The text below deals with one T cell receptor beta chain. Its matching antigen is unknown. This sample was included in a study of T-cell reconstitution after alpha-beta-depleted transplantation in children. Notes on the study in general: In patients about two months after transplant, alpha-beta T cells reportedly arose from several hundred expanded graft clones. Counts and diversity of T cells one year after transplant came mostly from newly produced T cells. Some patients' high day-60 TCRbeta diversity was attributed to recipient cells surviving conditioning.

V gave up 6 bases and J gave up 4 bases; unmatched junction bases: 11. The CDR3 runs 16 residues. Germline values: CDR1 SEHNR, CDR2 FQNEAQ (reference sequence). For TCRbeta, the library was prepared with unique molecular identifiers. One entry per CDR3 protein, called by TCRdb with MiXCR from the PCR reads. The sample yields around 120,000 distinct CDR3 sequences, about 23% seen once. The sequenced sample was PBMCs, mostly from graft donor cells, obtained 180 days after TCRalphabeta/CD19-depleted stem cell transplant. This clonotype originated in a male patient between 2 and 10 years old who had a stem cell transplant for chronic granulomatous disease, so the T cells may come from the graft donor. This chain joins TRBV7-9 and TRBJ2-3; TRBD2 aligns across 9 bases. The DNA of the CDR3 is TGTGCCAGCAGGCTCCTTAGCGGGAGAATCGCAGATACGCAGTATTTT. Its protein product is CASRLLSGRIADTQYF.